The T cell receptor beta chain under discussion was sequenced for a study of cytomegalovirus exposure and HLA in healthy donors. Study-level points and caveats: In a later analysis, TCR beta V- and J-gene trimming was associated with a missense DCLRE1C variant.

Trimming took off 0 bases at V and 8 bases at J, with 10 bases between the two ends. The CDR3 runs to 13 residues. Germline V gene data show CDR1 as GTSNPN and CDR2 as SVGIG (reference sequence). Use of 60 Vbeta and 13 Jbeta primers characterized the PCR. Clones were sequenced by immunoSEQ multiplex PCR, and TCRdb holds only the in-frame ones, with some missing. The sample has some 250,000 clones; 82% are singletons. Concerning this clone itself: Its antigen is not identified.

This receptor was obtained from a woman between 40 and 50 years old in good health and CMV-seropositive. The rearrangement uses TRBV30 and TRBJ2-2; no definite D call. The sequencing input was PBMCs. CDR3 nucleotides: TGTGCCTGGAGTGTACGAGGAAGAGGGGAGCTGTTTTTT. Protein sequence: CAWSVRGRGELFF.